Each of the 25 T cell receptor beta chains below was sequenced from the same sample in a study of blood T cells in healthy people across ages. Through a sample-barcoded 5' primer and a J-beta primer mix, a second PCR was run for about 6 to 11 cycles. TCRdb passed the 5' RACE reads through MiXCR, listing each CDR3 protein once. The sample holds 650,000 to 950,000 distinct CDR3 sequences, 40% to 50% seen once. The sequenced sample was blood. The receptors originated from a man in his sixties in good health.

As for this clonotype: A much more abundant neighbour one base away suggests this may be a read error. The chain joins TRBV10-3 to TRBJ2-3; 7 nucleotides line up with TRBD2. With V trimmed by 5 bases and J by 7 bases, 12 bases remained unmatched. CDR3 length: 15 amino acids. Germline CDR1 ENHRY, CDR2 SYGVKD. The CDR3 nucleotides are TGTGCCATCAGTTGGGAAGCGGGGCTCCAGAATACGCAGTATTTT. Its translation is CAISWEAGLQNTQYF.

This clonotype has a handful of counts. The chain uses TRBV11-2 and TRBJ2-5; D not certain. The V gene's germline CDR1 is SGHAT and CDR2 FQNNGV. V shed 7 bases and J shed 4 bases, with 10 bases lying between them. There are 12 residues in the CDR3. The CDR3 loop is CASTTSGETQYF. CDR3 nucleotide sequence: TGTGCCAGCACCACTTCAGGAGAGACCCAGTACTTC.

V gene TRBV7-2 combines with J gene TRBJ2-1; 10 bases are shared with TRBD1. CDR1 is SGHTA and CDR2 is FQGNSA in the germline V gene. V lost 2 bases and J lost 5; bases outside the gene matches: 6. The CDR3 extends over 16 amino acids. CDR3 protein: CASSLTGTGVNNEQFF. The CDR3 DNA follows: TGTGCCAGCAGCTTAACCGGGACAGGGGTCAACAATGAGCAGTTCTTC.

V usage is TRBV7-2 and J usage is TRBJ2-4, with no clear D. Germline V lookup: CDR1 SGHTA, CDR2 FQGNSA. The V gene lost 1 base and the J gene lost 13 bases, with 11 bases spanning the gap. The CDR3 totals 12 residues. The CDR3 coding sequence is TGTGCCAGCAGCTTAGGGGTGGGGAAGCAGTACTTC. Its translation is CASSLGVGKQYF.

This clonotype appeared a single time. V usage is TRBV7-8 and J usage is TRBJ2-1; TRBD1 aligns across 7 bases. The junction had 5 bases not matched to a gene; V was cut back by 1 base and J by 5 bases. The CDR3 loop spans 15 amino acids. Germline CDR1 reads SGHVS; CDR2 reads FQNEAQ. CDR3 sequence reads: CASSLDRGSHNEQFF. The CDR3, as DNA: TGTGCCAGCAGCTTAGACAGGGGATCTCACAATGAGCAGTTCTTC.

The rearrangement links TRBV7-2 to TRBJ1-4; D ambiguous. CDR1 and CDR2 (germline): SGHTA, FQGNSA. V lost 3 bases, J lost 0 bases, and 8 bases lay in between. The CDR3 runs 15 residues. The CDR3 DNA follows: TGTGCCAGCAGCTTTATGGGCGCAACTAATGAAAAACTGTTTTTT. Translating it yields CASSFMGATNEKLFF.

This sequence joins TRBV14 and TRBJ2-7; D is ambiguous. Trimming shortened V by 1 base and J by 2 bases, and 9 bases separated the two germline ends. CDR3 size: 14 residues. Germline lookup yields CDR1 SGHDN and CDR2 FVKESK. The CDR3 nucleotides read TGTGCCAGCAGCCAAGTAAAAGGCGCCTACGAGCAGTACTTC. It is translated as CASSQVKGAYEQYF.

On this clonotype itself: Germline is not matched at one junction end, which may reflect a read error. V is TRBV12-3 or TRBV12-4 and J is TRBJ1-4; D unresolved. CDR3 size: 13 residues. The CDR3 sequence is CACSPRHNEKLFF. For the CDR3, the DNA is TGTGCCTGCAGTCCGAGGCATAATGAAAAACTGTTTTTT.

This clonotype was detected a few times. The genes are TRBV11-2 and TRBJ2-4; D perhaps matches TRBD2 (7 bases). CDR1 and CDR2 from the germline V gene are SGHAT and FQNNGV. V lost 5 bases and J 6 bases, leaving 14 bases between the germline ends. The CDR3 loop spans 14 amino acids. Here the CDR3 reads CASSPVGGGNIQYF. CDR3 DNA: TGTGCCAGCAGCCCAGTAGGGGGGGGAAACATTCAGTACTTC.

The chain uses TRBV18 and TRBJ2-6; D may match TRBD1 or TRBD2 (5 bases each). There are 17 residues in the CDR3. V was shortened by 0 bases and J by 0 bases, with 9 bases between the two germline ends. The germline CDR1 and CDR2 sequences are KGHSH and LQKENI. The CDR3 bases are TGTGCCAGCTCACCACCGGGACCGAGCTCTGGGGCCAACGTCCTGACTTTC. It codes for CASSPPGPSSGANVLTF. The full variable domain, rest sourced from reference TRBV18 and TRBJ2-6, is NAGVMQNPRHLVRRRGQEARLRCSPMKGHSHVYWYRQLPEEGLKFMVYLQKENIIDESGMPKERFSAEFPKEGPSILRIQQVVRGDSAAYFCASSPPGPSSGANVLTFGAGSRLTVL.

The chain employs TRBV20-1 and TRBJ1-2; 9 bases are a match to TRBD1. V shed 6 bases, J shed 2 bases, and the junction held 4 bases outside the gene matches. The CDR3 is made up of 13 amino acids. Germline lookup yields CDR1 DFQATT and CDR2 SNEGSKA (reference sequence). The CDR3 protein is CSAPGQGNYGYTF. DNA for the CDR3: TGCAGTGCCCCGGGACAGGGAAACTATGGCTACACCTTC.

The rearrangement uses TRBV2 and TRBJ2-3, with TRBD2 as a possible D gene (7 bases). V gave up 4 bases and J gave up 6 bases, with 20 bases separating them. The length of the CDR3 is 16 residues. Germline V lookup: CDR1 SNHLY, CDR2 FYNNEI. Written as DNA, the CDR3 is TGTGCCAGCAGTGCGTGGCGGGGGCCGCTCACGGATACGCAGTATTTT. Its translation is CASSAWRGPLTDTQYF. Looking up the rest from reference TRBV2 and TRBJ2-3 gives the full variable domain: EPEVTQTPSHQVTQMGQEVILRCVPISNHLYFYWYRQILGQKVEFLVSFYNNEISEKSEIFDDQFSVERPDGSNFTLKIRSTKLEDSAMYFCASSAWRGPLTDTQYFGPGTRLTVL.

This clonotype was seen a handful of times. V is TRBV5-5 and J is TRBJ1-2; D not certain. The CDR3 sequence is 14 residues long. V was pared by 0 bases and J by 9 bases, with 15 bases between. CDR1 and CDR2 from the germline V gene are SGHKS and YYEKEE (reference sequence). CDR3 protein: CASSLVRAYKSYTF. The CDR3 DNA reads TGTGCCAGCAGCTTGGTCCGGGCCTATAAGAGCTACACCTTC.

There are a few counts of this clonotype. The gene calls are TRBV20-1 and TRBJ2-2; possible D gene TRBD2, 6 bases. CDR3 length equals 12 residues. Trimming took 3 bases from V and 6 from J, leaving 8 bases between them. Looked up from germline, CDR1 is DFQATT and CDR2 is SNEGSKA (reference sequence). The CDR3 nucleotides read TGCAGTGCTAGCTGGGGGGCCGGGGAGCTGTTTTTT. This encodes CSASWGAGELFF.

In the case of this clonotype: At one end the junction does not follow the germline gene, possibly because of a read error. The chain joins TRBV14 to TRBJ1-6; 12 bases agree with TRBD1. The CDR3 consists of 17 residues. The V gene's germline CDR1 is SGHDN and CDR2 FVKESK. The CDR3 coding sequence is TGTGCCGGCAGCCAAGATTTAGGGACAGGGGGCCGTTCACCCCTCCACTTT. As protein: CAGSQDLGTGGRSPLHF.

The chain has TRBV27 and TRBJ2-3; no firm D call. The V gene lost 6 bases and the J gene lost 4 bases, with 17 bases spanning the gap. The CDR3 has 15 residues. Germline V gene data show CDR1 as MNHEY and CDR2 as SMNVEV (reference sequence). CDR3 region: CASRYIDSWADTQYF. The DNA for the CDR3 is TGTGCCAGCAGATATATAGATAGCTGGGCAGATACGCAGTATTTT.

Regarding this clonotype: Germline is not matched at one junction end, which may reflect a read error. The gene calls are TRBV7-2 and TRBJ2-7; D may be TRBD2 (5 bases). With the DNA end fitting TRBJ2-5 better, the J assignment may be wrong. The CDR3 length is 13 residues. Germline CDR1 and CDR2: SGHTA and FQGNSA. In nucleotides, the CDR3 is TGTGCCTGCAGCTTAGAGAGGGTTGAGACCCAGTACTTC. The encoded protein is CACSLERVETQYF.

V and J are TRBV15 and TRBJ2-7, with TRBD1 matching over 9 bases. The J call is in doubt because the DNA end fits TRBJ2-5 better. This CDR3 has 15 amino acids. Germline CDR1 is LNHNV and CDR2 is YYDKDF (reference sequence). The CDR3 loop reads CATSRDRGRQETQYF. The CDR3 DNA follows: TGTGCCACCAGCAGGGACAGGGGACGCCAAGAGACCCAGTACTTC.

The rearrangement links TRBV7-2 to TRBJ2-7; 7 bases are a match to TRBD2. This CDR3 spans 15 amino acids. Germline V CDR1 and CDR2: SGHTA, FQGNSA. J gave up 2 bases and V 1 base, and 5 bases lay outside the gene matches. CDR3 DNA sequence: TGTGCCAGCAGCTTAGGAGGTGGGGGGGCCTACGAGCAGTACTTC. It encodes CASSLGGGGAYEQYF.

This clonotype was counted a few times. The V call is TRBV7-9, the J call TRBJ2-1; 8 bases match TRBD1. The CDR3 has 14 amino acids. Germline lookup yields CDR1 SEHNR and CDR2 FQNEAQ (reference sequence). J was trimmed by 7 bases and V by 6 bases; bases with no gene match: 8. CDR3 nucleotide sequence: TGTGCCAGCAGGGGACAGGCGAGTAATAATGAGCAGTTCTTC. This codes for CASRGQASNNEQFF.

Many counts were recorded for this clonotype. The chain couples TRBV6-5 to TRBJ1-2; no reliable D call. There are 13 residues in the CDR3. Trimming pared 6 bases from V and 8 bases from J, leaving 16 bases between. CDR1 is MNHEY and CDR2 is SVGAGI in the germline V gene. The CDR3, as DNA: TGTGCCAGCAGCCCCGCGGAGACCGCGGGCTACACCTTC. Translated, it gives CASSPAETAGYTF.

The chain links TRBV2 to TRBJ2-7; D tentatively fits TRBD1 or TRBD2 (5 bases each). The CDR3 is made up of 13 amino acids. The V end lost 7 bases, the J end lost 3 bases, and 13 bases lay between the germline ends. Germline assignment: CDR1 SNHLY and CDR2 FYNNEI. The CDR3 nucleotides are TGTGCCAGCATGGGGACGATAAACTACGAGCAGTACTTC. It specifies CASMGTINYEQYF.

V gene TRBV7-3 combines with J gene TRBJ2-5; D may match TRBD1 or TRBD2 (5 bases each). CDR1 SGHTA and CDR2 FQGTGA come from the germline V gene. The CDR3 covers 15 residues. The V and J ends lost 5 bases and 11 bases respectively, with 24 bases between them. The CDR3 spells CASSRGPGNSNEQYF. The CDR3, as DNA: TGTGCCAGCAGCAGGGGACCCGGGAACTCCAATGAGCAGTACTTC.

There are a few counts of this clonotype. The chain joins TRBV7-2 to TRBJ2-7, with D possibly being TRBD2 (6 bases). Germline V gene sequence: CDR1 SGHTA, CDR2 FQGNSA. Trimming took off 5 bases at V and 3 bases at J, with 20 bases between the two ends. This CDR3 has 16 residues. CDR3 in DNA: TGTGCCAGCAGCACCGATGGGGAGCGGGCGCACTACGAGCAGTACTTC. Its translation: CASSTDGERAHYEQYF.

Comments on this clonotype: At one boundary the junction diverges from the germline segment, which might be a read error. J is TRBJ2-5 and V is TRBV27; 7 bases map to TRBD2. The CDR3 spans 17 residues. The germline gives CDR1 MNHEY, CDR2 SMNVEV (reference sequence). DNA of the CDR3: TGTACCAGCAGTCCGGGGAGGGTGTCTAGCGGCCAAGAGACCCAGTACTTC. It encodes CTSSPGRVSSGQETQYF.